This entry lists 4 T cell receptor beta chains sequenced from one sample in a study of T cell responses to AZD1222 COVID-19 vaccine. This table comes from immunoSEQ multiplex PCR, and its TCRdb copy is limited to in-frame clones, with some not included. The table shows around 89,000 clones, with 89% occurring only once. Material: peripheral blood, obtained 28 days after the second AZD1222 dose. Receptors originate from an adult who received the AZD1222 COVID-19 vaccine.

The chain links TRBV4-3 to TRBJ2-7; D is unclear. Trimming took off 0 bases at V and 5 bases at J, with 8 bases between the two ends. Germline V gene data show CDR1 as LGHNA and CDR2 as YSLEER. This CDR3 comprises 13 residues. The CDR3 protein is CASSQDLGHEQYF. DNA for the CDR3: TGCGCCAGCAGCCAAGATCTCGGACACGAGCAGTACTTC.

The CDR3 nucleotides are TGTGCCAGCAGCTTAGGTGGACTAGCGGGGGGGGCTAGCACAGATACGCAGTATTTT. Amino acids: CASSLGGLAGGASTDTQYF. The chain couples TRBV11-2 to TRBJ2-3; TRBD2 matches at 15 bases. J gave up 0 bases and V 1 base, and 5 bases lay outside the gene matches. The CDR3 runs 19 residues. Per the germline V gene, CDR1 is SGHAT and CDR2 is FQNNGV.

V gene TRBV9 combines with J gene TRBJ2-2; the match to TRBD2 covers 10 bases. The germline V gene has CDR1 SGDLS and CDR2 YYNGEE. The CDR3 sequence is 14 residues long. Trimming cost V 7 bases and J 7 bases; bases outside gene matches: 7. The CDR3: CASGTGTSVGELFF. The CDR3 coding sequence is TGTGCCAGCGGAACCGGGACTAGCGTCGGGGAGCTGTTTTTT.

The J gene is TRBJ2-3, the V gene TRBV12-5; D unclear. With 3 bases removed from V and 6 bases from J, the gap between germline ends came to 13 bases. CDR1 and CDR2 from the germline V gene are LGHNT and FRNRAP. The length of the CDR3 is 14 residues. CDR3 DNA sequence: TGTGCTAGTGGTTTCGAACTAAAAACCGATACGCAGTATTTT. Translating it yields CASGFELKTDTQYF.